Following are 11 T cell receptor beta chains from one sample sequenced in a study of T cell responses to AZD1222 COVID-19 vaccine. The protocol was immunoSEQ multiplex PCR, while the TCRdb copy is restricted to in-frame clones and leaves out a portion. The data contain over 150,000 clones, about 93% of them singletons. Material: peripheral blood, obtained 28 days after the second dose of the MenACWY control vaccine. These receptors were taken from an adult who received the MenACWY meningococcal vaccine as a control.

The chain couples TRBV7-9 to TRBJ1-1, with TRBD1 identical over 9 bases. CDR1 and CDR2 (germline): SEHNR, FQNEAQ (reference sequence). Trimming removed 8 bases from V and 4 bases from J; junction bases left unmatched: 5. The CDR3 covers 13 residues. CDR3 DNA: TGTGCCAGCTTAAGGACAGGGGCCACTGAAGCTTTCTTT. Translating it yields CASLRTGATEAFF.

The chain employs TRBV6-2 or TRBV6-3 and TRBJ1-6; maybe TRBD1 (5 bases). The length of the CDR3 is 14 residues. Germline CDR1 is MNHEY and CDR2 is SVGEGT. V lost 6 bases, J lost 9 bases, and 15 bases lay in between. CDR3 loop: CASRYGGESSPLHF. In DNA form, the CDR3 reads TGTGCCAGCAGGTACGGGGGTGAGAGTTCACCCCTCCACTTT.

V is TRBV18 and J is TRBJ2-7, with TRBD2 identical over 10 bases. The CDR3 loop spans 16 amino acids. Trimming at V came to 2 bases and at J to 5 bases, leaving 9 bases not matched to a gene. The germline V gene encodes CDR1 KGHSH and CDR2 LQKENI. The CDR3 DNA reads TGTGCCAGCTCACCAAGGACTAGCGGACGGGCCCACGAGCAGTACTTC. The encoded protein is CASSPRTSGRAHEQYF.

This chain links TRBV6-1 with TRBJ1-4; D call uncertain. This CDR3 is 15 amino acids long. The V end was cut by 0 bases, the J end by 8 bases, with 13 bases between. Germline-derived CDR1 and CDR2 are MNHNS and SASEGT. The CDR3 loop is CASSEAWLRYEKLFF. The CDR3 bases are TGTGCCAGCAGTGAAGCGTGGCTACGTTACGAAAAACTGTTTTTT.

The rearrangement links TRBV18 to TRBJ1-1; possibly TRBD1 for D (6 bases). CDR1 KGHSH and CDR2 LQKENI come from the germline V gene. CDR3 length: 15 amino acids. V lost 5 bases, J lost 1 base, and 14 bases lay in between. CDR3 sequence reads: CASSYQGTGNTEAFF. CDR3 bases: TGTGCCAGCTCATACCAGGGGACTGGGAACACTGAAGCTTTCTTT. The variable domain in full, with the rest retrieved from reference TRBV18 and TRBJ1-1, is NAGVMQNPRHLVRRRGQEARLRCSPMKGHSHVYWYRQLPEEGLKFMVYLQKENIIDESGMPKERFSAEFPKEGPSILRIQQVVRGDSAAYFCASSYQGTGNTEAFFGQGTRLTVV.

For this clone: Within the sample, other DNA sequences also encode this same CDR3. The genes are TRBV5-1 and TRBJ1-1; D uncertain. Trimming removed 4 bases at V and 1 base at J, with 14 bases between. The CDR3 is 15 residues long. CDR1 is SGHRS and CDR2 is YFSETQ in the germline V gene. The CDR3 is CASSPGGQSNTEAFF. CDR3 in DNA: TGCGCCAGCAGCCCAGGAGGGCAATCGAACACTGAAGCTTTCTTT.

The chain links TRBV19 to TRBJ1-1, with D hard to call. In germline, CDR1 is LNHDA, CDR2 SQIVND (reference sequence). This CDR3 contains 13 residues. V lost 4 bases, J lost 2 bases, and 8 bases lay in between. The CDR3 DNA reads as TGTGCCAGTAGTAAGAGGAGAAACACTGAAGCTTTCTTT. It codes for CASSKRRNTEAFF.

V and J are TRBV3-1 (or the pseudogene TRBV3-2) and TRBJ1-1, with D unresolved. There are 14 residues in the CDR3. The germline V and J ends were trimmed by 2 bases and 1 base, with 8 bases remaining between them. Germline V gives CDR1 LGHDT, CDR2 YNNKEL (reference sequence). The CDR3 DNA reads as TGTGCCAGCAGCCAACCCCCACAGAACACTGAAGCTTTCTTT. Amino acid sequence: CASSQPPQNTEAFF.

The chain is built from TRBV4-2 and TRBJ1-1; 9 bases are a match to TRBD1. Germline loops: CDR1 LGHNA, CDR2 YNFKEQ. After removal of 0 bases from V and 4 bases from J, the junction contained 12 bases not matched to a gene. This CDR3 contains 18 residues. CDR3 protein: CASSQDATGGISSTEAFF. The CDR3 nucleotides are TGTGCCAGCAGCCAAGATGCGACAGGGGGAATCAGCAGCACTGAAGCTTTCTTT.

The DNA for the CDR3 is TGCGCCAGCAGCCAAGATTGGTTGGGCGGGCAGCCCCAGCATTTT. Its protein product is CASSQDWLGGQPQHF. The chain uses TRBV4-1 and TRBJ1-5; D remains unclear. V was pared by 0 bases and J by 7 bases, with 13 bases between. From germline, CDR1 is MGHRA and CDR2 YSYEKL. The CDR3 extends over 15 amino acids.

The chain combines TRBV13 with TRBJ1-3; D perhaps matches TRBD1 (5 bases). Trimming shortened V by 1 base and J by 3 bases, and 10 bases separated the two germline ends. Germline V gene data show CDR1 as PRHDT and CDR2 as FYEKMQ (reference sequence). CDR3 length: 15 amino acids. CDR3 amino acids: CASSLDGRVGNTIYF. For the CDR3, the DNA is TGTGCCAGCAGCTTAGATGGCAGGGTTGGAAACACCATATATTTT.